This TCR beta chain emerged from a study of CD8+CD57+ T cells in acquired aplastic anemia. Comments on this clonotype: Its antigen is undetermined.

The template for TCR beta VDJ and CDR3 sequence profiling was genomic DNA. TCRdb processed the reads anew with MiXCR; each CDR3 protein has one entry. Of some 170,000 distinct CDR3 sequences listed, over 70% are singletons. Germline assignment: CDR1 SGDLS and CDR2 YYNGEE. CDR3 length equals 15 residues. CD8+CD57+ cell expansion, shown by flow cytometry, had occurred in the patients selected for sequencing. Severe acquired aplastic anemia was diagnosed in all patients. Patients had received no therapy at the time of blood sampling. Study conclusions and caveats: Significant differences in CD8+ Simpson's diversity were not observed between patients and controls. Patients had twenty-nine CD8+ CDR3 sequences in common with controls (the shared set).

The sample taken for sequencing was sorted CD4+, CD8+, or CD8+CD57+ T cells (not recorded which) from PBMCs. This chain links TRBV9 with TRBJ2-1; 10 bases are shared with TRBD2. Gene TRBJ2-7 matches the end of the DNA better, so the J call may be wrong. This clonotype was obtained from a human donor with aplastic anemia. Written as DNA, the CDR3 is TGTGCCAGCAGCCTTGGGGGACTAGCGAGCTACGAGCAGTACTTC. Translating gives CASSLGGLASYEQYF.